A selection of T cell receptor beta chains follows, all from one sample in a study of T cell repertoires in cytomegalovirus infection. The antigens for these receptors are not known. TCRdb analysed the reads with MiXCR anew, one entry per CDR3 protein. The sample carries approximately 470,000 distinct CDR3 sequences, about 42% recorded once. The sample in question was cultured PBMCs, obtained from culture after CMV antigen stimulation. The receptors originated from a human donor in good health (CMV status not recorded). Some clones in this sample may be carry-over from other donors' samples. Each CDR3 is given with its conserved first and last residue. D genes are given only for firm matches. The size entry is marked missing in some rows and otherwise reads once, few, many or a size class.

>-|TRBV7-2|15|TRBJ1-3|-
TGTGCCAGCACCTCAGGTCGGGGGGATGGAAACACCATATATTTT
CASTSGRGDGNTIYF
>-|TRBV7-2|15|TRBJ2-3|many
TGTGCCAGCAGCCCTAGGGCCCCTAGCACAGATACGCAGTATTTT
CASSPRAPSTDTQYF
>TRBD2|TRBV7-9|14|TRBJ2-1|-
TGTGCCAGCAGCTTAGAGACTAGCCGTGATGAGCAGTTCTTC
CASSLETSRDEQFF
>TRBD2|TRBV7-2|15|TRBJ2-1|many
TGTGCCAGCAGGCAAACTAGCGGGACTTTCAATGAGCAGTTCTTC
CASRQTSGTFNEQFF
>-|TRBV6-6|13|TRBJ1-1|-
TGTGCCAGCAGTTGGGGACCCGACACTGAAGCTTTCTTT
CASSWGPDTEAFF
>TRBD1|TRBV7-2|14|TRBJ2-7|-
TGTGCCAGCAGCTTCCCCGGGACAGGGATCGAGCAGTACTTC
CASSFPGTGIEQYF
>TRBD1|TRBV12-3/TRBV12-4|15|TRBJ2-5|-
TGTGCCAGCAGCCTAAATCCCGGGACAGGGGAGACCCAGTACTTC
CASSLNPGTGETQYF
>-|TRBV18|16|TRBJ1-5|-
TGTGCCAGCTCACCAGTAAGGAAGGGTCAGGATCAGCCCCAGCATTTT
CASSPVRKGQDQPQHF
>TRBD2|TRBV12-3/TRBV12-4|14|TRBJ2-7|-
TGTGCCAGCACCCCCGGGACTAGCGACTACGAGCAGTACTTC
CASTPGTSDYEQYF
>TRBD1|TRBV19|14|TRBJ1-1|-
TGTGCCAGTAGACGGACAGGGCTGAACACTGAAGCTTTCTTT
CASRRTGLNTEAFF
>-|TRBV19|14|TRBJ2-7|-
TGTGCCAGTAGTATCGGGCCGCTTCCCTACGAGCAGTACTTC
CASSIGPLPYEQYF
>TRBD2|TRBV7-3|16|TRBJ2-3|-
TGTGCCAGCAGCCCACTAGCGGGAGCGTCGACAGATACGCAGTATTTT
CASSPLAGASTDTQYF
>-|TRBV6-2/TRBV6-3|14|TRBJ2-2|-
TGTGCCAGCAGTTACTCGCTGGTCACCGGGGAGCTGTTTTTT
CASSYSLVTGELFF
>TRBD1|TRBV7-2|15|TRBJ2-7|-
TGTGCCAGCAGCTTAAGGACGGGACAGACCTACGAGCAGTACTTC
CASSLRTGQTYEQYF
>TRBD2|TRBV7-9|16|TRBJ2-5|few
TGTGCCAGCAGCCCTCCGGGACTAGCGGGACAAGAGACCCAGTACTTC
CASSPPGLAGQETQYF
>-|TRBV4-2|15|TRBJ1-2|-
TGTGCCAGCAGCCAAGATTTAGCCGCTTCCTATGGCTACACCTTC
CASSQDLAASYGYTF
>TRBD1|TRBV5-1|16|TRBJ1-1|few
TGCGCCAGCAGCTTGGTTGGAAGGACAGGGGATACTGAAGCTTTCTTT
CASSLVGRTGDTEAFF
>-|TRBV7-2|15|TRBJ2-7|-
TGTGCCAGCAGCTTAGAGCAGGGAAGCTCCTACGAGCAGTACTTC
CASSLEQGSSYEQYF
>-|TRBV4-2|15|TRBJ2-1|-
TGTGCCAGCAGCCTCCAGAGTGAGTCCTACAATGAGCAGTTCTTC
CASSLQSESYNEQFF
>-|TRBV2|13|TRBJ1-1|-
TGTGCCAGCAGTCCAACAACTTTCCCCGAAGCTTTCTTT
CASSPTTFPEAFF
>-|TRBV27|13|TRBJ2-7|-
TGTGCCAGCAGGGGACATGAGGGGTACGAGCAGTACTTC
CASRGHEGYEQYF
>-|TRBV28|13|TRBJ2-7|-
TGTGCCACTACTAACCCAGGTTTCTACGAGCAGTACTTC
CATTNPGFYEQYF
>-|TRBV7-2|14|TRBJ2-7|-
TGTGCCAGCAGCATACTAGCCGGATCCTACGAGCTGTACTTC
CASSILAGSYELYF
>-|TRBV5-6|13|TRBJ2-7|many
TGTGCCAGCAGCTTGGGACTGACTTACGAGCAGTACTTC
CASSLGLTYEQYF
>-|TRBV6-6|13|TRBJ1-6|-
TGTGCCACCACTAGGATTTTCAGTTCACCCCTCCACTTT
CATTRIFSSPLHF
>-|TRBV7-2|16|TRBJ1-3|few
TGTGCCAGCAGCTTCACGGCAGGGGCGTCTGGAAACACCATATATTTT
CASSFTAGASGNTIYF
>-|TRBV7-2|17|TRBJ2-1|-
TGTGCCAGCAGCTTACGAACGGTGGGTCGGTCCTACAATGAGCAGTTCTTC
CASSLRTVGRSYNEQFF
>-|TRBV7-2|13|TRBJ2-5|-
TGTGCCAGCAGCTTAGGAGCGGATTGGGCCCAGTACTTC
CASSLGADWAQYF
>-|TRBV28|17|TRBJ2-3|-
TGTGCCAGCAGTTTGGGATCGAGGGGGGCACGCACAGATACGCAGTATTTT
CASSLGSRGARTDTQYF
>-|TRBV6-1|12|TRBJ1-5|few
TGTGCCAGCCGTGCAGGCAATCAGCCCCAGCATTTT
CASRAGNQPQHF